This TCR beta chain was captured in a study of cytotoxic CD8 clonotypes in ibrutinib-treated CLL. The wider study: Among patients, some 24 responded partially and 2 completely; roughly 14 then stayed remitted and some 12 progressed after median roughly 73 months. The study's findings and limits: Clonality rose at ibrutinib response, held steady in sustained remission, and fell toward baseline at progression. Progressing patients had sampling times that differed from those of sustained-remission patients. While tracking circulating CD8+ T-cell counts, baseline clonality exceeded that of age-matched healthy donors.

Method: immunoSEQ multiplex PCR; TCRdb's copy keeps in-frame clones and lacks some. This table holds roughly 300,000 clones, roughly 76% found once. Germline trimming cut 4 bases from V and 0 bases from J; bases unmatched to any gene: 12. The length of the CDR3 is 17 residues. From germline, CDR1 is SGDLS and CDR2 YYNGEE. Note on this clone: Its antigen is still unknown.

The sequence came from a human donor with chronic lymphocytic leukemia. The source material was PBMCs, sampled at disease progression, from a patient treated with ibrutinib. This rearrangement joins TRBV9 to TRBJ2-5; 7 bases line up with TRBD1. CDR3 coding DNA: TGTGCCAGCAGCCCGACACGACAGGGATCGTACCAAGAGACCCAGTACTTC. Residues: CASSPTRQGSYQETQYF.